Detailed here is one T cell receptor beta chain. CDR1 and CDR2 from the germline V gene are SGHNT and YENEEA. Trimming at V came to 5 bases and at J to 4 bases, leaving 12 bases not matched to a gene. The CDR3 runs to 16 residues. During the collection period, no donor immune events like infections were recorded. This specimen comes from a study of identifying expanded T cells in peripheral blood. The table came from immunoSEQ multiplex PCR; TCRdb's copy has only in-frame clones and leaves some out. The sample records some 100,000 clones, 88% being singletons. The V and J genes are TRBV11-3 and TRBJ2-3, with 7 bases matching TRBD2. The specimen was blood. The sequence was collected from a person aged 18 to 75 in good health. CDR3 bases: TGTGCCAGCAGCGTCAGCGGGGCAAGGGGATCAGATACGCAGTATTTT. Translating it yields CASSVSGARGSDTQYF.